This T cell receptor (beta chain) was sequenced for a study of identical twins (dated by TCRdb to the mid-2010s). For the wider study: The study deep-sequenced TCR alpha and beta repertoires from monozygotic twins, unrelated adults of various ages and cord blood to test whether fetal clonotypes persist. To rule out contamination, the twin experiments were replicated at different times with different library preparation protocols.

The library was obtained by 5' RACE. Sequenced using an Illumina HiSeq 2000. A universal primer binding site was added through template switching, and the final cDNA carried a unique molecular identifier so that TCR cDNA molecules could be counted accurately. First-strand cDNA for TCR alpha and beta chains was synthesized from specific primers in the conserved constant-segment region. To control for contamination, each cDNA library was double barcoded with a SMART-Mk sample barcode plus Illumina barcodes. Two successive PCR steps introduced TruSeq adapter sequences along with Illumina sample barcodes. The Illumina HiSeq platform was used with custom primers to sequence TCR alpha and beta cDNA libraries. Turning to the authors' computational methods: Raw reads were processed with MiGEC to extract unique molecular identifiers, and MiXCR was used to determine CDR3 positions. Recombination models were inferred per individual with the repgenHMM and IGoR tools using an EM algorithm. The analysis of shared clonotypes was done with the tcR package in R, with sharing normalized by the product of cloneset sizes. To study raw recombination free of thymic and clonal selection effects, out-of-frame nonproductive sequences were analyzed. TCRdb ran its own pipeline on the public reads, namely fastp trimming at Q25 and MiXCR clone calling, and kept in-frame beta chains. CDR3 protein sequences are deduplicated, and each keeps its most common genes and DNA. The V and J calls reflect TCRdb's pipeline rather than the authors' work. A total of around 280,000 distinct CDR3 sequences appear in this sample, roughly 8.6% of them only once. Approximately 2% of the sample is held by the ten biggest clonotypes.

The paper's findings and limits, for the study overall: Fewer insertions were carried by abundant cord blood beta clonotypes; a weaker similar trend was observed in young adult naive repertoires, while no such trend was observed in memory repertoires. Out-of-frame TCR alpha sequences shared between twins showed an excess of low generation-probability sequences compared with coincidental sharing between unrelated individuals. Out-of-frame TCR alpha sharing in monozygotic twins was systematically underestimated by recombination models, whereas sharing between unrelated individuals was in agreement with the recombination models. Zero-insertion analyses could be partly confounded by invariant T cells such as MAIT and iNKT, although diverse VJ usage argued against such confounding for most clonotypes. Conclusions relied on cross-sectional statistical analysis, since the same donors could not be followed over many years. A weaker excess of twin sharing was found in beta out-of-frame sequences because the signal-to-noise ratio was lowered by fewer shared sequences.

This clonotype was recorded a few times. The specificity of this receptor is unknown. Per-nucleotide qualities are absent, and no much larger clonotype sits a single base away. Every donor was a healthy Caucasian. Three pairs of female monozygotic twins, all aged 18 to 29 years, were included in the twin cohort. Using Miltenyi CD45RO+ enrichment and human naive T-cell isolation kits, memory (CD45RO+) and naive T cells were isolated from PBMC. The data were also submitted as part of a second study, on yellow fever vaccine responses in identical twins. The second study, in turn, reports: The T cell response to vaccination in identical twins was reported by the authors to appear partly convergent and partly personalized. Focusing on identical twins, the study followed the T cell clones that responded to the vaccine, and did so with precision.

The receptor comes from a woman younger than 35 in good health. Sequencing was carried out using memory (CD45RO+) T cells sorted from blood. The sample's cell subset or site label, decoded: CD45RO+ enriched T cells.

The sequenced DNA is TGTGCCAGCAGACAGGGATTGAATTCACCCCTCCACTTT. It translates to CASRQGLNSPLHF. The chain joins TRBV5-8 to TRBJ1-6; TRBD1 is a possible D gene, resting on 6 matching bases. Trimming removed 5 bases from V and 7 bases from J, leaving 10 bases between the germline ends. Reading from cysteine to phenylalanine, the CDR3 counts 13 amino acids. This entry keeps only the CDR3 DNA: 39 bases, framed from base 1. CDR1 is given as SGHTS and CDR2 as YDEGEE, both from the germline V gene.